One and the same sample provided the 10 T cell receptor beta chains below, sequenced in a study of T cell repertoires in cytomegalovirus infection. These TCRs are of unknown antigen specificity. TCRdb itself ran the reads through MiXCR, one entry per CDR3 protein. Counted here are 250,000 to 400,000 distinct CDR3 sequences, more than 20% occurring once; the ten biggest clones make up 13%. This specimen was cultured PBMCs, taken from culture after CMV antigen stimulation. These receptors were obtained from a human donor in good health (CMV status not recorded). Some clones in this sample may be carry-over from other donors' samples.

This clonotype appeared once. The chain has TRBV6-5 and TRBJ1-5, with D possibly TRBD1 on 6 matching bases. The CDR3 spans 13 residues. The germline V gene has CDR1 MNHEY and CDR2 SVGAGI. Trimming removed 4 bases from V and 8 bases from J, with 12 bases in between. This chain's CDR3 is CASSSDRLKPQHF. The CDR3 DNA reads as TGTGCCAGCAGTTCCGACAGGCTAAAGCCCCAGCATTTT.

The rearrangement joins TRBV10-3 to TRBJ2-3; TRBD2 aligns across 7 bases. CDR1 and CDR2 (germline): ENHRY, SYGVKD. CDR3 size: 15 residues. With 11 bases clipped from V and 0 bases from J, the junction kept 11 bases outside the gene matches. The CDR3 loop reads CAADSFSGSTDTQYF. CDR3 sequence (DNA): TGTGCCGCTGACTCTTTTAGCGGGAGCACAGATACGCAGTATTTT.

This clonotype was recorded a few times. This chain links TRBV7-9 with TRBJ2-5, with D possibly matching TRBD2 (6 bases). Germline values: CDR1 SEHNR, CDR2 FQNEAQ (reference sequence). V lost 0 bases, J lost 4 bases, and 12 bases lay in between. This CDR3 is built from 15 residues. The CDR3 is CASSLARLGRETQYF. DNA of the CDR3: TGTGCCAGCAGCTTAGCCCGACTAGGGCGAGAGACCCAGTACTTC.

The chain combines TRBV28 with TRBJ2-2; TRBD2 aligns across 7 bases. V gave up 6 bases and J gave up 4 bases; unmatched junction bases: 11. This CDR3 comprises 16 residues. The germline gives CDR1 MDHEN, CDR2 SYDVKM. CDR3 protein: CASSPYGGSGTGELFF. CDR3 nucleotides: TGTGCCAGCAGCCCTTATGGCGGGAGTGGCACCGGGGAGCTGTTTTTT.

This clonotype was found many times. The V call is TRBV7-2, the J call TRBJ2-2; D may be TRBD1 (5 bases). The CDR3 loop spans 15 amino acids. V was cut by 3 bases and J by 6 bases, with 14 bases left in between. Germline CDR1 reads SGHTA; CDR2 reads FQGNSA. As DNA, the CDR3 is TGTGCCAGCAGCTTGGGGCAGGGTAGCTCCGGGGAGCTGTTTTTT. Translation gives CASSLGQGSSGELFF.

The rearrangement joins TRBV7-2 to TRBJ2-2; no clear D gene. CDR1 and CDR2 (germline): SGHTA, FQGNSA. V lost 3 bases and J lost 3, with 8 bases in between. The length of the CDR3 is 14 residues. CDR3 nucleotides: TGTGCCAGCAGCTTTAAGTGGGACACCGGGGAGCTGTTTTTT. It codes for CASSFKWDTGELFF.

The genes are TRBV4-1 and TRBJ2-2; 10 nucleotides agree with TRBD1. CDR1 and CDR2 from the germline V gene are MGHRA and YSYEKL. V shed 8 bases and J 4 bases; nucleotides not matched to a gene: 7. The CDR3 has 15 residues. CDR3 DNA sequence: TGCGCCAGCCAAGACAGGGGGCAGAGCACCGGGGAGCTGTTTTTT. Its translation is CASQDRGQSTGELFF.

This clonotype was seen a few times. CDR3 sequence: CASSYLRLADANTGELFF. CDR3 DNA sequence: TGTGCCAGCAGTTACTTGAGACTAGCGGACGCGAACACCGGGGAGCTGTTTTTT. V is TRBV6-2 or TRBV6-3 and J is TRBJ2-2; 9 positions match TRBD2. With V trimmed by 1 base and J by 0 bases, 6 bases remained unmatched. Germline CDR1 and CDR2: MNHEY and SVGEGT. The CDR3 is made up of 18 amino acids.

This clonotype was observed a few times. This rearrangement joins TRBV19 to TRBJ2-1, with 9 bases aligning to TRBD1. The V gene end was trimmed by 4 bases and the J gene end by 8 bases; junction bases not matched to a gene: 9. Germline V gives CDR1 LNHDA, CDR2 SQIVND (reference sequence). This CDR3 is built from 15 residues. The CDR3 protein is CASSRSRTGEDEQFF. The CDR3 DNA is TGTGCCAGTAGTAGGTCTCGGACAGGGGAGGATGAGCAGTTCTTC.

There are many counts of this clonotype. J is TRBJ2-3 and V is TRBV7-8, with TRBD1 identical over 10 bases. Germline V gene data show CDR1 as SGHVS and CDR2 as FQNEAQ. The CDR3 is 15 residues long. Trimming took 6 bases from V and 2 from J; bases not matched to a gene: 5. DNA for the CDR3: TGTGCCAGCAGTTCGACAGGGGGCGACACAGATACGCAGTATTTT. This codes for CASSSTGGDTDTQYF.